A single sample is the source of the 32 T cell receptor beta chains below, sequenced in a study of cytomegalovirus exposure and HLA in healthy donors. It was with 60 Vbeta and 13 Jbeta primers that the PCR ran. Produced via immunoSEQ multiplex PCR; TCRdb's table is partial and in-frame only. The sample has about 150,000 clones; around 79% are singletons. The sequenced sample consisted of PBMCs. These receptors all come from a woman younger than 45 in good health and CMV-seronegative.

V is TRBV29-1 and J is TRBJ1-2; D is undetermined. V was pared by 7 bases and J by 3 bases, with 12 bases between. This CDR3 spans 12 amino acids. From germline, CDR1 is SQVTM and CDR2 ANQGSEA. The CDR3 nucleotides read TGCAGCGCCGTCCTCGTTGACTATGGCTACACCTTC. The encoded protein is CSAVLVDYGYTF.

This clone was seen just once. The chain couples TRBV7-3 to TRBJ2-3; TRBD2 matches at 8 bases. CDR1 is SGHTA and CDR2 is FQGTGA in the germline V gene. J lost 7 bases, V lost 5 bases, and 11 bases had no gene match. The CDR3 has 15 amino acids. In nucleotides, the CDR3 is TGTGCCAGCAGCCCCCTCGGGGGGGACTCACATACGCAGTATTTT. Translation gives CASSPLGGDSHTQYF.

This clone is termed medium-sized (0.01 to 0.1%). The sample has other DNA sequences that encode this CDR3 too. The chain links TRBV29-1 to TRBJ1-2, with D uncertain. The CDR3 spans 11 residues. Germline assignment: CDR1 SQVTM and CDR2 ANQGSEA. V lost 3 bases and J lost 2, with 4 bases in between. The CDR3 nucleotides are TGCAGCGTTGATCCGAACTATGGCTACACCTTC. As protein: CSVDPNYGYTF.

The chain links TRBV2 to TRBJ2-5; D gene uncertain. The CDR3 is 12 residues long. V gave up 6 bases and J gave up 0 bases, with 5 bases separating them. The germline V gene encodes CDR1 SNHLY and CDR2 FYNNEI. The CDR3 DNA reads TGTGCCAGCAGGTCTAACCAAGAGACCCAGTACTTC. Protein product: CASRSNQETQYF.

V gene TRBV29-1 combines with J gene TRBJ2-3, with TRBD1 identical over 7 bases. Germline V lookup: CDR1 SQVTM, CDR2 ANQGSEA. This CDR3 spans 14 amino acids. The trim removed 2 bases at V and 3 bases at J, leaving 5 bases unmatched. CDR3 sequence (DNA): TGCAGCGTTGAAATGCCAGGGGGTACAGATACGCAGTATTTT. It specifies CSVEMPGGTDTQYF.

This rearrangement joins TRBV7-2 to TRBJ2-5; 7 bases are a match to TRBD2. The CDR3 contains 13 residues. V trimming: 3 bases; J trimming: 5 bases; junction bases outside the gene matches: 3. The germline CDR1 and CDR2 sequences are SGHTA and FQGNSA. The CDR3 DNA is TGTGCCAGCAGCTTTATGGGAGGGGAGACCCAGTACTTC. Amino acids: CASSFMGGETQYF.

J is TRBJ2-5 and V is TRBV28; a weak D match, TRBD1 (8 bases). V lost 2 bases and J 7 bases, leaving 14 bases between the germline ends. The CDR3 is 14 amino acids. CDR1 and CDR2 (germline): MDHEN, SYDVKM. The CDR3 DNA reads TGTGCCAGCAGTTTAACAGGGGGGGGAGTGACCCAGTACTTC. This gives the protein CASSLTGGGVTQYF. The whole variable domain, filled in from reference TRBV28 and TRBJ2-5, reads DVKVTQSSRYLVKRTGEKVFLECVQDMDHENMFWYRQDPGLGLRLIYFSYDVKMKEKGDIPEGYSVSREKKERFSLILESASTNQTSMYLCASSLTGGGVTQYFGPGTRLLVL.

The chain links TRBV9 to TRBJ1-4; D is undetermined. The CDR3 covers 15 residues. Germline assignment: CDR1 SGDLS and CDR2 YYNGEE. The ends were cut back, 0 bases at V and 3 bases at J, with 9 bases in the middle. CDR3 bases: TGTGCCAGCAGCGTAGGCGTGGGAGCTAATGAAAAACTGTTTTTT. Translation: CASSVGVGANEKLFF.

The chain carries TRBV5-4 and TRBJ1-1, with D unresolved. Trimming left V 0 bases short and J 7 bases short, with 10 bases between. Germline CDR1 reads SGHNT; CDR2 reads YYREEE (reference sequence). CDR3 size: 13 residues. CDR3 nucleotide sequence: TGTGCCAGCAGCTTGGGGCGCTACAGTGAAGCTTTCTTT. It translates to CASSLGRYSEAFF.

V gene TRBV5-4 combines with J gene TRBJ2-7; weak D call: TRBD2 (7 bases). The germline gives CDR1 SGHNT, CDR2 YYREEE (reference sequence). Trimming took 4 bases from V and 4 from J, leaving 15 bases between them. The CDR3 loop spans 14 amino acids. The CDR3 sequence: CASSPGGAEYEQYF. The CDR3 DNA reads TGTGCCAGCAGCCCTGGGGGGGCGGAATACGAGCAGTACTTC.

This clone has only one observation. The V call is TRBV6-1, the J call TRBJ2-7; possibly TRBD2 for D (6 bases). Trimming took off 5 bases at V and 1 base at J, with 15 bases between the two ends. This CDR3 contains 15 residues. Germline loops: CDR1 MNHNS, CDR2 SASEGT. The CDR3 sequence: CASSPWGLPSYEQYF. The CDR3 DNA reads as TGTGCCAGCAGTCCGTGGGGACTCCCGTCCTACGAGCAGTACTTC.

This rearrangement joins TRBV28 to TRBJ1-1; D not resolved. The CDR3 covers 14 residues. Germline-derived CDR1 and CDR2 are MDHEN and SYDVKM. The V end was cut by 3 bases, the J end by 4 bases, with 12 bases between. CDR3 residues: CASSFREVGTEAFF. The CDR3 coding sequence is TGTGCCAGCAGTTTCCGGGAAGTGGGCACTGAAGCTTTCTTT.

This chain links TRBV7-6 with TRBJ2-7; 7 bases are shared with TRBD1. Germline V gene lookup returns CDR1 SGHVS and CDR2 FNYEAQ. CDR3 size: 14 residues. V lost 5 bases and J lost 2; bases outside the gene matches: 6. CDR3 in DNA: TGTGCCAGCAGCCCAGGGGGTACCACCTACGAGCAGTACTTC. It codes for CASSPGGTTYEQYF.

V and J are TRBV7-2 and TRBJ2-7, with 7 bases aligning to TRBD1. The germline V gene encodes CDR1 SGHTA and CDR2 FQGNSA. The CDR3 consists of 16 residues. V trimming: 2 bases; J trimming: 7 bases; junction bases outside the gene matches: 14. The CDR3 DNA reads TGTGCCAGCAGCTTATTTGGGACAGTCGTCCCCATGGAGCAGTACTTC. Translated, it gives CASSLFGTVVPMEQYF.

The chain employs TRBV4-3 and TRBJ1-2; 7 nucleotides agree with TRBD1. The trim removed 2 bases at V and 3 bases at J, leaving 6 bases unmatched. Germline values: CDR1 LGHNA, CDR2 YSLEER. The CDR3 is made up of 15 amino acids. CDR3 coding DNA: TGCGCCAGCAGCCAAACGACAGGGTACGACTATGGCTACACCTTC. Encoded protein: CASSQTTGYDYGYTF.

This sequence joins TRBV25-1 and TRBJ1-3; D is perhaps TRBD1 (6 bases). The germline V and J ends were trimmed by 4 bases and 2 bases, with 9 bases remaining between them. The CDR3 covers 14 residues. The germline gives CDR1 MGHDK, CDR2 SYGVNS. CDR3 sequence reads: CASSVGGTGNTIYF. CDR3 nucleotides: TGTGCCAGCAGTGTAGGGGGAACTGGAAACACCATATATTTT.

The J gene is TRBJ1-2, the V gene TRBV7-2; tentative D call: TRBD1 (5 bases). V was clipped by 3 bases and J by 5 bases, with 13 bases between them. The CDR3 runs to 14 residues. From germline, CDR1 is SGHTA and CDR2 FQGNSA. CDR3: CASSFSTATYGYTF. Written as DNA, the CDR3 is TGTGCCAGCAGCTTCTCGACAGCTACTTATGGCTACACCTTC.

This chain connects TRBV29-1 to TRBJ1-3, with unresolved D. Germline V gives CDR1 SQVTM, CDR2 ANQGSEA. V was clipped by 4 bases and J by 4 bases, with 8 bases between them. This CDR3 has 12 residues. The CDR3 here is CSVGEIGNTIYF. The CDR3 DNA sequence: TGCAGCGTTGGGGAGATCGGAAACACCATATATTTT.

The chain couples TRBV6-4 to TRBJ1-3, with TRBD1 matching 8 bases. In germline, CDR1 is MRHNA, CDR2 SNTAGT. J lost 0 bases, V lost 6 bases, and 4 bases had no gene match. The length of the CDR3 is 15 residues. In nucleotides, the CDR3 is TGTGCCAGCAGAGGGACAGGAAGCTCTGGAAACACCATATATTTT. The encoded protein is CASRGTGSSGNTIYF.

This clone showed up just a few times. The rearrangement links TRBV7-8 to TRBJ2-2, with 7 bases identical to TRBD1. The CDR3 covers 14 residues. Germline lookup yields CDR1 SGHVS and CDR2 FQNEAQ. Unmatched junction bases numbered 2, after V lost 4 bases and J lost 3 bases. The CDR3 loop reads CASSSGTDTGELFF. CDR3 nucleotides: TGTGCCAGCAGCTCCGGGACAGACACCGGGGAGCTGTTTTTT.

The chain is built from TRBV19 and TRBJ2-7; 7 bases agree with TRBD1. Germline assignment: CDR1 LNHDA and CDR2 SQIVND (reference sequence). V lost 6 bases, J lost 0 bases, and 5 bases stayed unmatched. The CDR3 covers 14 residues. This CDR3 is CASRLTGSSYEQYF. The DNA of the CDR3 is TGTGCCAGTAGATTGACAGGGAGCTCCTACGAGCAGTACTTC.

The chain carries TRBV7-9 and TRBJ1-6, with no clear D. V gave up 6 bases and J gave up 7 bases, with 13 bases separating them. CDR1 is SEHNR, CDR2 FQNEAQ, per germline (reference sequence). This CDR3 region has 14 residues. As DNA, the CDR3 is TGTGCCAGCAGTCTTCAGTCTCCGAATTCACCCCTCCACTTT. This sequence encodes CASSLQSPNSPLHF.

The chain uses TRBV6-1 and TRBJ1-1, with TRBD1 as a possible D gene (5 bases). Germline V gene lookup returns CDR1 MNHNS and CDR2 SASEGT. The CDR3 runs 13 residues. V lost 6 bases and J lost 1, with 9 bases in between. In DNA form, the CDR3 reads TGTGCCAGCAGCCAGACAGCGAACACTGAAGCTTTCTTT. Protein: CASSQTANTEAFF.

A remark on this clone: Other DNA sequences from this sample encode an identical CDR3 as well. The chain recombines TRBV7-8 with TRBJ1-1; tentative D call: TRBD1 (6 bases). In germline, CDR1 is SGHVS, CDR2 FQNEAQ. V gave up 5 bases and J gave up 3 bases, with 10 bases separating them. The CDR3 runs 13 residues. The CDR3 loop reads CASSLGGDTEAFF. As DNA, the CDR3 is TGTGCCAGCAGCCTAGGGGGGGACACTGAAGCTTTCTTT.

This sequence joins TRBV5-1 and TRBJ2-2; possibly TRBD2 for D (6 bases). The CDR3 spans 15 residues. Germline V gene sequence: CDR1 SGHRS, CDR2 YFSETQ. The germline V and J ends were trimmed by 6 bases and 5 bases, with 17 bases remaining between them. The CDR3: CASTSGGIVTGELFF. CDR3 in DNA: TGCGCCAGCACCTCTGGGGGGATCGTAACCGGGGAGCTGTTTTTT.

This rearrangement joins TRBV19 to TRBJ1-1; D remains ambiguous. This CDR3 spans 15 amino acids. Germline V gene lookup returns CDR1 LNHDA and CDR2 SQIVND (reference sequence). V lost 5 bases, J lost 1 base, and 14 bases lay in between. The CDR3 is CASSPVGQENTEAFF. CDR3 coding DNA: TGTGCCAGTAGTCCGGTTGGGCAGGAGAACACTGAAGCTTTCTTT.

J is TRBJ2-7 and V is TRBV7-2; perhaps TRBD1 as D (6 bases). This CDR3 spans 14 amino acids. The germline gives CDR1 SGHTA, CDR2 FQGNSA. Trimming cost V 1 base and J 3 bases, with 10 bases left between them. As DNA, the CDR3 is TGTGCCAGCAGCTTAGGGCCGACAGGCTACGAGCAGTACTTC. Translated, it gives CASSLGPTGYEQYF.

The chain couples TRBV7-9 to TRBJ1-1, with a tentative D call TRBD1 (6 bases). The CDR3 contains 11 residues. The ends were cut back, 5 bases at V and 11 bases at J, with 12 bases in the middle. CDR1 and CDR2 (germline): SEHNR, FQNEAQ (reference sequence). This chain's CDR3 is CASSLGHPAFF. The CDR3 DNA reads as TGTGCCAGCAGCCTGGGACATCCCGCTTTCTTT.

The gene calls are TRBV6-1 and TRBJ1-4; D is undetermined. V shed 2 bases and J shed 5 bases, with 15 bases lying between them. Germline V CDR1 and CDR2: MNHNS, SASEGT. CDR3 size: 16 residues. The CDR3, as DNA: TGTGCCAGCAGTGAAAGTGTTAACAGACCCAATGAAAAACTGTTTTTT. The encoded protein is CASSESVNRPNEKLFF.

This clone was recorded once. The junction and the germline gene differ at one end; a read error may be behind it. CDR3 region: CAWITNRDRPYGHTF. As DNA, the CDR3 is TGTGCCTGGATTACCAATCGGGACAGACCCTATGGCCACACCTTC. The chain carries TRBV30 and TRBJ1-2; 7 positions match TRBD1. Per the germline V gene, CDR1 is GTSNPN and CDR2 is SVGIG (reference sequence). The CDR3 loop spans 15 amino acids.

The chain carries TRBV6-5 and TRBJ1-1; 7 positions match TRBD1. CDR1 is MNHEY, CDR2 SVGAGI, per germline. The CDR3 sequence is 13 residues long. V gave up 10 bases and J gave up 0 bases; unmatched junction bases: 5. The CDR3 is CATTGELNTEAFF. The CDR3 DNA sequence: TGTGCCACTACAGGGGAATTGAACACTGAAGCTTTCTTT.

The chain employs TRBV6-5 and TRBJ1-5, with D possibly being TRBD1 (5 bases). The germline gives CDR1 MNHEY, CDR2 SVGAGI. V lost 6 bases to trimming and J lost 2 bases, with 11 bases between them. CDR3 size: 14 residues. The CDR3 is CASRGTGGNQPQHF. Here the CDR3 DNA reads TGTGCCAGCAGGGGAACAGGCGGCAATCAGCCCCAGCATTTT.